This T cell receptor (beta chain) was captured by sequencing in a study of blood T cell repertoires in COVID-19. Study-level information: Donors in the United States, Italy and Spain gave samples during acute or convalescent COVID-19.

The study assigned cohorts using participant-reported clinical history. Recovery meant two consecutive negative NP/OP PCR tests, professional clearance, or resolved symptoms. V shed 4 bases and J 1 base; nucleotides not matched to a gene: 7. Germline V CDR1 and CDR2: SGHNT, YYREEE (reference sequence). The CDR3 length is 17 residues. In the source study's methods: Cell counts per sample came from amplifying reference gene primers. Here immunoSEQ multiplex PCR was the method, and the copy in TCRdb shows in-frame clones only, minus some. V and J calls and clone size are those listed in that table; D and trimming were worked out from the DNA. The top ten hold 4.5% to 7% of the sample, which has roughly 300,000 clones, about 85% seen once.

The TCR comes from a woman in her 30s who had recovered from COVID-19. The sample taken for sequencing was PBMCs or T cells enriched from blood (not recorded which). This chain links TRBV5-4 with TRBJ2-5, with 13 nucleotides matching TRBD2. The CDR3 reads CASSPTSGGAVQETQYF. The CDR3 region has the DNA TGTGCCAGCAGCCCTACTAGCGGGGGGGCCGTCCAAGAGACCCAGTACTTC.